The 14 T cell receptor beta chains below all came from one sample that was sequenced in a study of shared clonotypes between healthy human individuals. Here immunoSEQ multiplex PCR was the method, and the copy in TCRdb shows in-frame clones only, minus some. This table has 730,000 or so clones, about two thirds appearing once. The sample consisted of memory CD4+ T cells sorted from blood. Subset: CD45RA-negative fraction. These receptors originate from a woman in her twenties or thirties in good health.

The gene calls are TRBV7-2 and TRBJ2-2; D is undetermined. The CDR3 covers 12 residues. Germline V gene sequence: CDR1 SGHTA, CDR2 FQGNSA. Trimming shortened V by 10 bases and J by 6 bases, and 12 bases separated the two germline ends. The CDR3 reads CATQPWAGELFF. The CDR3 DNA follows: TGTGCCACACAGCCGTGGGCCGGGGAGCTGTTTTTT.

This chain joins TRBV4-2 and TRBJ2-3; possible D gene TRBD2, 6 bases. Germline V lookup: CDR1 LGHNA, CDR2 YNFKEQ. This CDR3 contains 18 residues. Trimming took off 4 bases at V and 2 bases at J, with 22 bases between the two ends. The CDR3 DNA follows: TGTGCCAGCAGCCCCTCCCCCACCCGGCGGGGATTCACAGATACGCAGTATTTT. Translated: CASSPSPTRRGFTDTQYF.

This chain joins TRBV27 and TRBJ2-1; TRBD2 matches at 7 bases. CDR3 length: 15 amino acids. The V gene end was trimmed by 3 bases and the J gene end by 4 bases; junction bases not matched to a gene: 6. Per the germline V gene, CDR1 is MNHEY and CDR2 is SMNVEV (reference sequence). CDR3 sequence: CASSLGGTSYNEQFF. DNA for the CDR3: TGTGCCAGCAGTTTGGGGGGGACCTCTTACAATGAGCAGTTCTTC.

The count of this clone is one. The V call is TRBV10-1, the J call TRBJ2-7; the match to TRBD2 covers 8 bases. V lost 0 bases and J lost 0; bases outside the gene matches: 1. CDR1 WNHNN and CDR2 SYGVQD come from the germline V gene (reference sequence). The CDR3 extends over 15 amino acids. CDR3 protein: CASSESTSASYEQYF. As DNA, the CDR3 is TGCGCCAGCAGTGAGTCGACTAGCGCCTCCTACGAGCAGTACTTC.

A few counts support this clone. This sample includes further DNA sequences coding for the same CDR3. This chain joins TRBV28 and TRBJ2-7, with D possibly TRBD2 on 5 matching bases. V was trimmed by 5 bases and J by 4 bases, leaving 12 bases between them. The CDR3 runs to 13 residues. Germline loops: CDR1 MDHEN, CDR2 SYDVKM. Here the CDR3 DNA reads TGTGCCAGCAGTCCGTCGAGAGGGTACGAGCAGTACTTC. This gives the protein CASSPSRGYEQYF.

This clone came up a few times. CDR3 amino acids: CASSENRAGNQPQHF. The CDR3 nucleotides are TGTGCCAGCAGTGAAAATAGGGCCGGCAATCAGCCCCAGCATTTT. The chain is built from TRBV25-1 and TRBJ1-5; D not certain. The CDR3 extends over 15 amino acids. CDR1 and CDR2 from the germline V gene are MGHDK and SYGVNS. Deletions cut 2 bases from V and 2 bases from J, with 10 bases between.

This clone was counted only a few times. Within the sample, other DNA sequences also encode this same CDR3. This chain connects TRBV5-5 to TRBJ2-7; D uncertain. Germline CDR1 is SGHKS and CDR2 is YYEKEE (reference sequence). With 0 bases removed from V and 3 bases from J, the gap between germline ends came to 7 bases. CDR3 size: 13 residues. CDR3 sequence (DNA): TGTGCCAGCAGCTTGGCGAACAGCTACGAGCAGTACTTC. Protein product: CASSLANSYEQYF.

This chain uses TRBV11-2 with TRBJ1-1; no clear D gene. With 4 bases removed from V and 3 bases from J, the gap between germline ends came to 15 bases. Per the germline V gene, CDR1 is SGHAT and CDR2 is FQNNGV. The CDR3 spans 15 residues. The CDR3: CASSYFLVSDTEAFF. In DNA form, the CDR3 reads TGTGCCAGCAGCTATTTCCTGGTGTCGGACACTGAAGCTTTCTTT.

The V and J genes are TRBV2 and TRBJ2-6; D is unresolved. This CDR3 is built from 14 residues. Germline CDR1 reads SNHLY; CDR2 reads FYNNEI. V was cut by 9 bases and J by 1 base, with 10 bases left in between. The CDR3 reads CASSRLSGANVLTF. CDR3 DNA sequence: TGTGCCAGTTCTAGGCTTTCTGGGGCCAACGTCCTGACTTTC.

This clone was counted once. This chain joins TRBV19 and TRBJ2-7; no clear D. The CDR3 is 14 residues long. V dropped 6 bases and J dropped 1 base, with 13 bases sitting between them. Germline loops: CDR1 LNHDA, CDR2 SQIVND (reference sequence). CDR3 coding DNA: TGTGCCAGTAGCCCCCAGCTACTTTCCTACGAGCAGTACTTC. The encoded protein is CASSPQLLSYEQYF.

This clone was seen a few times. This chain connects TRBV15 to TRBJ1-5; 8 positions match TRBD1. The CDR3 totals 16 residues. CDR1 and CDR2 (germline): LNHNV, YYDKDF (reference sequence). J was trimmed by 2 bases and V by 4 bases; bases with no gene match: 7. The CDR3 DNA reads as TGTGCCACCAGCACGGACAGGGACAGTGGCAATCAGCCCCAGCATTTT. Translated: CATSTDRDSGNQPQHF. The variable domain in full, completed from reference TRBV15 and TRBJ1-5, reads DAMVIQNPRYQVTQFGKPVTLSCSQTLNHNVMYWYQQKSSQAPKLLFHYYDKDFNNEADTPDNFQSRRPNTSFCFLDIRSPGLGDTAMYLCATSTDRDSGNQPQHFGDGTRLSIL.

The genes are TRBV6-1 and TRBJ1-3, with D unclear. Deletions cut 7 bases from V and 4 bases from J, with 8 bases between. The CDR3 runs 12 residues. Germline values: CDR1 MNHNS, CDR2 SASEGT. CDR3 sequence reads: CASKREGNTIYF. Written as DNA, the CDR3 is TGTGCCAGCAAACGGGAAGGAAACACCATATATTTT.

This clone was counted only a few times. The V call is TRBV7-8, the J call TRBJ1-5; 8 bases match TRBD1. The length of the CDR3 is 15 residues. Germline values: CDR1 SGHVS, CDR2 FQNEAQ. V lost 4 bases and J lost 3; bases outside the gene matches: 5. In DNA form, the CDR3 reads TGTGCCAGCAGCTCCAGGGGGCCCTACAATCAGCCCCAGCATTTT. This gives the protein CASSSRGPYNQPQHF.

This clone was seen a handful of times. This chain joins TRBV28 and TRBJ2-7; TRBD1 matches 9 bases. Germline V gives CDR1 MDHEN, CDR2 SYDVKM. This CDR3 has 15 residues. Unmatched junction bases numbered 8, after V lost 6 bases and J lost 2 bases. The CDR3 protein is CASSTWTGDPYEQYF. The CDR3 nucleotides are TGTGCCAGCAGCACTTGGACAGGGGACCCCTACGAGCAGTACTTC. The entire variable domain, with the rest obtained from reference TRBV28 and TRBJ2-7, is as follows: DVKVTQSSRYLVKRTGEKVFLECVQDMDHENMFWYRQDPGLGLRLIYFSYDVKMKEKGDIPEGYSVSREKKERFSLILESASTNQTSMYLCASSTWTGDPYEQYFGPGTRLTVT.